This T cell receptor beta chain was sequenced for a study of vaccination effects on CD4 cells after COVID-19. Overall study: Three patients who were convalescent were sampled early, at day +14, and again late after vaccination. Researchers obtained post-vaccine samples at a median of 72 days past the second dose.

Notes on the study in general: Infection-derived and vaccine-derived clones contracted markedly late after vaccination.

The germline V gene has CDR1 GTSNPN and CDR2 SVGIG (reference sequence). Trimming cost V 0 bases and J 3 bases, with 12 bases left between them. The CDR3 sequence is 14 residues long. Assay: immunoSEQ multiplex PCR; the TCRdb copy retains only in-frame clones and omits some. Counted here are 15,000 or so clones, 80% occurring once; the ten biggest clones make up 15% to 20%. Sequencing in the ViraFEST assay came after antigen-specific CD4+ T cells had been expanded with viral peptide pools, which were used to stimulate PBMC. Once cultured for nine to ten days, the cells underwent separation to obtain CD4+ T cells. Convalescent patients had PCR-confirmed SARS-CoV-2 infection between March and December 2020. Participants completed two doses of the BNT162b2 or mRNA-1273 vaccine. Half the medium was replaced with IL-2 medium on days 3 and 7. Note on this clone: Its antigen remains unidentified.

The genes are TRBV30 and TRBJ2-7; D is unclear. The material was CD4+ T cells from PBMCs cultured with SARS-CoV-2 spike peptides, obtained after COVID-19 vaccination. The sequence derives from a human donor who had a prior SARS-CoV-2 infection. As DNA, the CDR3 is TGTGCCTGGAGTGTAGGAATCACGGGCTACGAGCAGTACTTC. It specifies CAWSVGITGYEQYF.